This T cell receptor beta chain was recovered during a study of CD8+ T cells in alopecia areata. Details on this clone: Other DNA sequences in this specimen translate into the identical CDR3.

Sequencing used cDNA as its template, made by extracting RNA and reverse transcribing it. Only in-frame clones appear in the TCRdb table, and some are missing; sequencing was by immunoSEQ multiplex PCR. The data hold more than 200,000 clones, with less than 45% observed a single time. Treatment of the sample: oral pan-JAK inhibitor, 5-10 mg twice daily. This TCR was sampled from a human donor with alopecia areata. The source material was CD4+ T cells sorted from blood, sampled around week 37, from a patient treated with tofacitinib.

CDR3 protein: CASSEGETQYF. DNA of the CDR3: TGTGCCAGCAGTGAGGGGGAGACCCAGTACTTC. This rearrangement joins TRBV2 to TRBJ2-5; D gene unclear. Looked up from germline, CDR1 is SNHLY and CDR2 is FYNNEI. The CDR3 runs 11 residues. V was cut by 3 bases and J by 5 bases, with 4 bases left in between.